This T cell receptor (beta chain) appears in the sequencing data of a study of cytomegalovirus exposure and HLA in healthy donors. Study-level findings and limits: Prediction of most subjects' HLA-A and HLA-B alleles by TCR beta sequences was reportedly accurate. TCR beta chains associated with HLA were, in a later analysis, more clonally expanded than equally common others. On later analysis, the bulk of CMV-associated TCR beta chains appeared to be HLA-restricted.

PCR involved 60 Vbeta and 13 Jbeta primers. As handled by the study authors: Unique TCR beta chains totaled around 86 million in a later count, with roughly 11 million of them shared. The repertoire was sequenced with immunoSEQ multiplex PCR; TCRdb's copy has only in-frame clones and lacks some. V and J calls and clone size follow that table, whereas D and trimming were derived from the DNA. The sample holds about 140,000 clones, over 70% seen once. Germline values: CDR1 ENHRY, CDR2 SYGVKD. J lost 2 bases, V lost 7 bases, and 3 bases had no gene match. The CDR3 has 13 amino acids. This clone appeared a single time. Antigen specificity is unknown.

The sample taken for sequencing was PBMCs. The chain has TRBV10-3 and TRBJ2-7; TRBD1 agrees at 9 bases. The TCR comes from a middle-aged man in good health and CMV-seronegative. This chain's CDR3 is CAITGQGTYEQYF. CDR3 coding DNA: TGTGCCATCACTGGACAGGGGACCTACGAGCAGTACTTC.